This T cell receptor beta chain stems from a study of blood T cell repertoires in COVID-19. Study context: COVID-19 samples, acute and convalescent, were from the United States, Italy and Spain. T cells, B-cell-depleted T cells, or PBMCs provided the cDNA or gDNA that served as material.

This table comes from immunoSEQ multiplex PCR, and its TCRdb copy is limited to in-frame clones, with some not included. The repertoire includes hundreds of thousands of clones, around 84% of them detected once, and 3.5% to 4% sits in the top ten. Germline CDR1 MGHRA, CDR2 YSYEKL. Trimming took off 0 bases at V and 3 bases at J, with 17 bases between the two ends. The CDR3 has 17 amino acids. The TCR was taken from a woman aged 18 to 35 with acute or convalescent COVID-19. V and J are TRBV4-1 and TRBJ1-2; D ambiguous. Material: peripheral blood. The CDR3 DNA reads as TGCGCCAGCAGCCAAGAAAGACGTGCTGGGAGGGACTATGGCTACACCTTC. It is translated as CASSQERRAGRDYGYTF.